This record concerns one TCR beta chain sequence. These data are taken from a study of blood T cell repertoires in COVID-19. Study in general: There were acute and convalescent COVID-19 samples, and they came from the United States, Italy and Spain.

How the authors handled the data: How many nucleated cells were present was estimated from reference gene primer amplification. TCRdb's table, derived via immunoSEQ multiplex PCR, lists solely in-frame clones and lacks some. V and J calls and clone size are given by that table; D and trimming were obtained from the DNA. The sample gives about 150,000 clones, roughly 87% of which show up once; about 4.1% is in the top ten. Trimming at V came to 0 bases and at J to 7 bases, leaving 7 bases not matched to a gene. CDR3 size: 15 residues. CDR1 SGHRS and CDR2 YFSETQ come from the germline V gene. Participants were placed into cohorts based on the clinical history they reported. Exposed enrollees encountered a COVID-19 case at some point within 2 weeks before study entry.

Material for sequencing was PBMCs or T cells enriched from blood (not recorded which). The clonotype comes from a woman aged 40 to 50 who had been exposed to COVID-19. The chain is built from TRBV5-1 and TRBJ1-3; 7 bases align to TRBD1. The CDR3: CASSLGAGGMNTIYF. The CDR3 DNA sequence: TGCGCCAGCAGCTTGGGGGCAGGGGGAATGAACACCATATATTTT.